The present T cell receptor (beta chain) was sequenced within a study of response to subunit inactivated influenza vaccine. Study-wide results and limits: Each seasonal influenza vaccination, the authors suggested, recruits few new T cells.

Trimming took off 3 bases at V and 1 base at J, with 6 bases between the two ends. The CDR3 is 14 amino acids. Germline V gene sequence: CDR1 MNHNS, CDR2 SASEGT. This clonotype turned up a few times. Its antigen is not known. One entry per CDR3 protein results from TCRdb running MiXCR on the RT-PCR reads. The data contain a few hundred thousand distinct CDR3 sequences, roughly 7.9% of them seen just once; the ten biggest clones take up around 14%. The V and J genes are TRBV6-1 and TRBJ2-2; D remains unclear. This clonotype was obtained from a man aged 45 to 70 who received an inactivated influenza vaccine. The input for sequencing was PBMCs from blood, taken around 2 years after vaccination. CDR3 loop: CASSDSGNTGELFF. CDR3 coding DNA: TGTGCCAGCAGTGATTCGGGGAACACCGGGGAGCTGTTTTTT.